This record concerns one TCR beta chain sequence. The antigen remains undetermined. The germline V gene has CDR1 MNHEY and CDR2 SMNVEV (reference sequence). V shed 2 bases and J shed 1 base, with 10 bases lying between them. The CDR3 is made up of 15 amino acids. Sequenced by immunoSEQ multiplex PCR; TCRdb stores in-frame clones only, minus some. The sample has about 16,000 clones, about 93% seen once. This sample was included in a study of T cell clones after liver transplantation. Overall study: TCRbeta sequencing after a pre-transplant mixed lymphocyte reaction identified graft-donor-reactive clones, later tracked in post-transplant blood. Findings and limits, study-wide: Rather than being deleted, graft donor-reactive T cells may have moved into the graft. Post-transplant time points were not standardized, so conclusions are preliminary.

Sample: CD8+ T cells from blood, taken before liver transplant. The source of this sequence is a human donor who received a liver transplant. The chain combines TRBV27 with TRBJ2-3; D may be TRBD1 (6 bases). The CDR3 sequence is CASSLAAGGTDTQYF. CDR3 nucleotides: TGTGCCAGCAGTTTAGCGGCAGGGGGCACAGATACGCAGTATTTT.